The TCR beta chain under discussion was sequenced for a study of T-cell reconstitution after alpha-beta-depleted transplantation in children. Whole-study findings and limits: At the one-year point after transplant, T-cell counts and TCRbeta diversity were found to come mostly from T cells that had been newly produced. Recipient T cells and thymic progenitors that survived were the source of the high TCRbeta diversity seen at day 60 in some patients.

Trimming pared 4 bases from V and 1 base from J, leaving 11 bases between. CDR3 length: 13 residues. Germline V CDR1 and CDR2: DFQATT, SNEGSKA (reference sequence). Unique molecular identifiers were used to barcode this TCRbeta library. TCRdb re-called the PCR reads with MiXCR, one entry per CDR3 protein. Among around 960,000 distinct CDR3 sequences listed, 25% to 35% were seen once. Points on this clonotype: Its matching antigen is unknown.

The specimen was PBMCs, mostly from graft donor cells, collected 360 days after TCRalphabeta/CD19-depleted stem cell transplant. This chain links TRBV20-1 with TRBJ2-7; D may be TRBD1 or TRBD2 (5 bases each). This receptor was obtained from a boy in the first two years of life who had a stem cell transplant for SCID, so the T cells may come from the graft donor. CDR3 amino acids: CSATFWGSYEQYF. The CDR3 DNA reads TGCAGTGCTACTTTCTGGGGGTCCTACGAGCAGTACTTC.